This TCR beta chain was retrieved from a study of human T cells and chemical hapten exposure. At the level of the study: The study patch tested 0.01% DPC on the upper back and read results at 6 days.

Regarding time point: pre-sensitization, week 0. Treatment denoted: therapeutic diphenylcyclopropenone sensitization with weekly scalp DPC. Samples of blood were obtained prior to the application of each patch test. Between the trimmed V and J ends, which lost 1 base and 0 bases, there was a span of 1 base. The CDR3 spans 14 residues. Germline V gives CDR1 LGHDT, CDR2 YNNKEL (reference sequence). TCRdb fed the RACE reads into MiXCR, producing one record per CDR3 protein. In the table there are about 350,000 distinct CDR3 sequences, 4.5% to 7% of which are singletons. At least ten counts were recorded for this clonotype.

The receptor was derived from a woman aged 18-29 years with alopecia areata. Some clones in this sample may be carry-over from other donors' samples. V usage is TRBV3-1 and J usage is TRBJ1-6; no reliable D call. The sequences come from whole blood, collected in connection with sensitization to the hapten diphenylcyclopropenone (DPC). The CDR3 sequence is CASSQGSYNSPLHF. CDR3 nucleotide sequence: TGTGCCAGCAGCCAAGGCTCCTATAATTCACCCCTCCACTTT.